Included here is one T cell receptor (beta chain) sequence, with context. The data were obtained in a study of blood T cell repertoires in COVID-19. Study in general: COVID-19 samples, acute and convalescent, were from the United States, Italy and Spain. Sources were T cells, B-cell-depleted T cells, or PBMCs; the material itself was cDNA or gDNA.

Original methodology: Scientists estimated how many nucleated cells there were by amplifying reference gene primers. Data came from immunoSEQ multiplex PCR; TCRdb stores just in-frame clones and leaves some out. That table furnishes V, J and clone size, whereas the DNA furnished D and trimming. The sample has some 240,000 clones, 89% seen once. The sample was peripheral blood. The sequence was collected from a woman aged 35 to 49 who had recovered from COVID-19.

In nucleotides, the CDR3 is TGTGCCAGCAGCTTATCCGGCGGGAGTAACACAGATACGCAGTATTTT. Translating gives CASSLSGGSNTDTQYF. This chain joins TRBV7-2 and TRBJ2-3; TRBD2 aligns across 7 bases. CDR1 is SGHTA and CDR2 is FQGNSA in the germline V gene. Trimming took 2 bases from V and 2 from J; bases not matched to a gene: 7. The CDR3 has 16 residues. Combining the CDR3 with reference TRBV7-2 and TRBJ2-3 gives the whole variable domain GAGVSQSPSNKVTEKGKDVELRCDPISGHTALYWYRQSLGQGLEFLIYFQGNSAPDKSGLPSDRFSAERTGGSVSTLTIQRTQQEDSAVYLCASSLSGGSNTDTQYFGPGTRLTVL.